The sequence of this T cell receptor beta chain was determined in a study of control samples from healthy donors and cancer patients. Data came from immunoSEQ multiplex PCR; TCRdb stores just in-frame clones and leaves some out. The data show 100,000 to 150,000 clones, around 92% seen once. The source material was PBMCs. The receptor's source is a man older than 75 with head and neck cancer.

The CDR3 is CASSYSGQGPYEQYF. The CDR3 DNA follows: TGTGCCAGCAGTTACTCAGGACAGGGGCCGTACGAGCAGTACTTC. This chain connects TRBV6-6 to TRBJ2-7; 9 nucleotides line up with TRBD1. Germline lookup yields CDR1 MNHNY and CDR2 SVGAGI (reference sequence). This CDR3 comprises 15 residues. Unmatched junction bases numbered 4, after V lost 0 bases and J lost 4 bases.